The 10 T cell receptor beta chains below all came from one sample that was sequenced in a study of T cells in Graves' hyperthyroidism and ophthalmopathy. Authors of the study amplified TCR beta CDR3 regions from RNA transcripts. The primer set for the first-round RT-PCR of the TCR CDR3 was HTBI. Via MiXCR, TCRdb re-called the multiplex PCR reads, giving one row per CDR3 protein. The repertoire consists of some 500,000 distinct CDR3 sequences, with roughly a quarter occurring once and the leading ten covering approximately 10%. Sequencing was performed on blood. The receptors shown here come from a woman in her thirties with Graves' ophthalmopathy.

Details on this clonotype: A clone one base away is much larger, so this may be a read error. The rearrangement joins TRBV6-8 to TRBJ1-6; 8 bases are a match to TRBD1. Germline V CDR1 and CDR2: MNHGY, SAAAGT. This CDR3 has 17 residues. V shed 0 bases, J shed 7 bases, and the junction held 8 bases outside the gene matches. The CDR3 reads CASSYSPGQVYNSPLHF. As DNA, the CDR3 is TGTGCCAGCAGTTACTCTCCGGGACAGGTCTACAATTCACCCCTCCACTTT.

The sample holds many counts of this clonotype. This chain uses TRBV6-5 with TRBJ1-1; TRBD1 might be the D (5 bases). Germline CDR1 MNHEY, CDR2 SVGAGI. The germline V and J ends were trimmed by 2 bases and 1 base, with 8 bases remaining between them. This CDR3 is built from 14 residues. CDR3 nucleotides: TGTGCCAGCAGTTACGGGCAGGGGAACACTGAAGCTTTCTTT. It encodes CASSYGQGNTEAFF.

The V gene is TRBV24-1, the J gene TRBJ1-1, with TRBD1 matching 11 bases. This CDR3 has 15 amino acids. Germline values: CDR1 KGHDR, CDR2 SFDVKD. Trimming at V came to 3 bases and at J to 5 bases, leaving 4 bases not matched to a gene. The CDR3 nucleotides are TGTGCCACCAGTGATGGGACAGGGGGGAATACTGAAGCTTTCTTT. Residues: CATSDGTGGNTEAFF.

The gene calls are TRBV6-1 and TRBJ1-1; 9 bases are a match to TRBD1. Germline CDR1 reads MNHNS; CDR2 reads SASEGT. This CDR3 region has 13 residues. V gave up 8 bases and J gave up 6 bases; unmatched junction bases: 7. The CDR3 region is CASGEDRGSEAFF. In nucleotides, the CDR3 is TGTGCCAGCGGGGAGGACAGGGGATCTGAAGCTTTCTTT.

Regarding this clonotype: This CDR3 fails to terminate in the conserved phenylalanine or tryptophan, so it likely reflects a read error. The chain carries TRBV6-5 and TRBJ1-5; D unclear. Germline CDR1 reads MNHEY; CDR2 reads SVGAGI. Trimming removed 2 bases from V and 0 bases from J, with 14 bases in between. The CDR3 has 17 amino acids. DNA for the CDR3: TGTGCCAGCAGTTACGGACGGAAAAAGGGTAGCAATCAGCCCCAGCATTAT. It yields the protein CASSYGRKKGSNQPQHY.

This chain links TRBV6-1 with TRBJ2-3; no firm D call. Germline V lookup: CDR1 MNHNS, CDR2 SASEGT. There are 14 residues in the CDR3. Trimming removed 5 bases from V and 2 bases from J, with 11 bases in between. CDR3 amino acids: CASSRLSYTDTQYF. CDR3 DNA: TGTGCCAGCAGTCGCCTCTCTTACACAGATACGCAGTATTTT.

This clonotype appeared many times. V usage is TRBV7-6 and J usage is TRBJ1-2, with a possible D match to TRBD1 (6 bases). The CDR3 spans 15 residues. Germline CDR1 reads SGHVS; CDR2 reads FNYEAQ. V shed 5 bases and J shed 2 bases, with 15 bases lying between them. The CDR3 spells CASSVSTGWNYGYTF. In nucleotides, the CDR3 is TGTGCCAGCAGCGTATCCACAGGGTGGAACTATGGCTACACCTTC. The full variable domain, its missing parts supplied by reference TRBV7-6 and TRBJ1-2, is GAGVSQSPRYKVTKRGQDVALRCDPISGHVSLYWYRQALGQGPEFLTYFNYEAQQDKSGLPNDRFSAERPEGSISTLTIQRTEQRDSAMYRCASSVSTGWNYGYTFGSGTRLTVV.

This clonotype has a single count. The gene calls are TRBV6-5 and TRBJ2-1; 7 nucleotides agree with TRBD1. J gave up 2 bases and V 0 bases, and 7 bases lay outside the gene matches. The CDR3 is made up of 17 amino acids. CDR1 and CDR2 (germline): MNHEY, SVGAGI. CDR3 amino acids: CASSYSTEQGAYNEQFF. DNA for the CDR3: TGTGCCAGCAGTTACTCGACGGAGCAGGGGGCCTACAATGAGCAGTTCTTC.

V is TRBV12-3 or TRBV12-4 and J is TRBJ1-1, with 9 bases matching TRBD1. The CDR3 is made up of 14 amino acids. V trimming: 7 bases; J trimming: 5 bases; junction bases outside the gene matches: 8. The CDR3 coding sequence is TGTGCCAGCATTCCGGGACAGGGCGTGACTGAAGCTTTCTTT. It specifies CASIPGQGVTEAFF.

This chain joins TRBV30 and TRBJ2-7; D is undetermined. This CDR3 contains 14 residues. The V gene lost 0 bases and the J gene lost 6 bases, with 15 bases spanning the gap. From germline, CDR1 is GTSNPN and CDR2 SVGIG (reference sequence). As DNA, the CDR3 is TGTGCCTGGAGTGTAACCGATCACCCATCCGAGCAGTACTTC. Residues: CAWSVTDHPSEQYF.